One and the same sample provided the 5 T cell receptor beta chains below, sequenced in a study of CD8+ T cells in alopecia areata. The sequencing template was cDNA reverse transcribed from extracted RNA. The assay was immunoSEQ multiplex PCR, and TCRdb's table has in-frame clones only and misses some. Among around 200,000 clones listed, roughly 64% were seen once. Treatment in this sample: oral pan-JAK inhibitor, 5-10 mg twice daily. Sample: CD8+ T cells sorted from blood, taken at week 24, from a patient treated with tofacitinib. Receptor source: a human donor with alopecia areata.

This clone came up a few times. The rearrangement joins TRBV29-1 to TRBJ2-7; D is ambiguous. The CDR3 sequence is 14 residues long. Deletions cut 2 bases from V and 6 bases from J, with 17 bases between. Germline CDR1 is SQVTM and CDR2 is ANQGSEA. CDR3 residues: CSVEFSPFAVEQYF. CDR3 DNA: TGCAGCGTTGAATTTTCACCGTTTGCCGTCGAGCAGTACTTC.

This CDR3 reads CSERRTMNTEAFF. CDR3 sequence (DNA): TGCAGCGAGAGACGGACGATGAACACTGAAGCTTTCTTT. V gene TRBV29-1 combines with J gene TRBJ1-1; D gene ambiguous. The CDR3 runs to 13 residues. Germline V CDR1 and CDR2: SQVTM, ANQGSEA. The V end was cut by 7 bases, the J end by 0 bases, with 12 bases between.

The chain uses TRBV5-1 and TRBJ1-2, with no clear D. This CDR3 has 14 amino acids. Germline lookup yields CDR1 SGHRS and CDR2 YFSETQ. V lost 0 bases to trimming and J lost 4 bases, with 10 bases between them. DNA for the CDR3: TGCGCCAGCAGCTTGGGTAGTCGATCCTATGGCTACACCTTC. Its translation is CASSLGSRSYGYTF.

The chain joins TRBV27 to TRBJ1-6, with 10 bases fitting TRBD1. J lost 7 bases, V lost 3 bases, and 3 bases had no gene match. This CDR3 region has 15 residues. The germline V gene has CDR1 MNHEY and CDR2 SMNVEV (reference sequence). CDR3 in DNA: TGTGCCAGCAGTTTCGAGGGACAGGGGAATTCACCCCTCCACTTT. Its translation is CASSFEGQGNSPLHF.

This chain links TRBV7-6 with TRBJ2-1, with a tentative D call TRBD1 (6 bases). Germline lookup yields CDR1 SGHVS and CDR2 FNYEAQ. The length of the CDR3 is 16 residues. Trimming removed 2 bases at V and 8 bases at J, with 19 bases between. The CDR3 DNA sequence: TGTGCCAGCAGCTTACTGGTTGGGACAAGGGGCGATGAGCAGTTCTTC. Its translation: CASSLLVGTRGDEQFF.